One and the same sample provided the 2 T cell receptor beta chains below, sequenced in a study of blood T cell repertoires in COVID-19. Sequenced by immunoSEQ multiplex PCR; TCRdb stores in-frame clones only, minus some. The table shows 250,000 or so clones, with approximately 90% occurring only once. Sequencing input: peripheral blood. These receptors were collected from a woman between 25 and 40 years old with COVID-19, enrolled during active disease.

The rearrangement uses TRBV19 and TRBJ2-2, with D unclear. CDR1 LNHDA and CDR2 SQIVND come from the germline V gene (reference sequence). Trimming shortened V by 3 bases and J by 3 bases, and 11 bases separated the two germline ends. The CDR3 spans 15 residues. CDR3 in DNA: TGTGCCAGTAGTATTAGCAGAATTCACACCGGGGAGCTGTTTTTT. This sequence encodes CASSISRIHTGELFF.

This chain uses TRBV4-3 with TRBJ2-2; tentative D call: TRBD2 (5 bases). This CDR3 has 17 residues. Germline lookup yields CDR1 LGHNA and CDR2 YSLEER. Trimming stripped 4 bases from V and 4 bases from J, with 19 bases between. In DNA, the CDR3 is TGCGCCAGCAGCCCCCTCGCTAGGTCGGGGAGCACCGGGGAGCTGTTTTTT. Protein: CASSPLARSGSTGELFF.